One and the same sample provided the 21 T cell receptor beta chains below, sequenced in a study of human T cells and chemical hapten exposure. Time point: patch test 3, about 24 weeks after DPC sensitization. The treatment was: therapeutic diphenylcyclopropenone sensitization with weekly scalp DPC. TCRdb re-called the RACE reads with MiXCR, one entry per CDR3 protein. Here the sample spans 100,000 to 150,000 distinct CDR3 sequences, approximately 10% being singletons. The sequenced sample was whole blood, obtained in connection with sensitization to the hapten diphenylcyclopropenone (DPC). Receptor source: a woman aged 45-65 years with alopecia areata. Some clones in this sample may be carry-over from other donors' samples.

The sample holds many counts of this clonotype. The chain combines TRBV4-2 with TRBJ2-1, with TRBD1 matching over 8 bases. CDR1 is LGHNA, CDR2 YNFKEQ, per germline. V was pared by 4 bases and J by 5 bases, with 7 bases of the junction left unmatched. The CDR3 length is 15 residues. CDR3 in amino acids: CASSRLDREHNEQFF. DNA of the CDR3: TGTGCCAGCAGCCGACTGGACAGGGAACACAATGAGCAGTTCTTC.

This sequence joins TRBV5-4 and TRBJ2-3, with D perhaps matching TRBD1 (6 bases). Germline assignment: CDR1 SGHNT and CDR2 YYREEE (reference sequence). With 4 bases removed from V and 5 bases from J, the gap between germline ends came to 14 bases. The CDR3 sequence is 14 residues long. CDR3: CASSNGQRRDTQYF. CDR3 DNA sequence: TGTGCCAGCAGCAACGGACAGAGAAGAGATACGCAGTATTTT.

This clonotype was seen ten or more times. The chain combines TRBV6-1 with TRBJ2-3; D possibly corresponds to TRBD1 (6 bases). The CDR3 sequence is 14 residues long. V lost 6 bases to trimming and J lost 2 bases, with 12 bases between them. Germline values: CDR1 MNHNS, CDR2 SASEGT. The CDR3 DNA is TGTGCCAGCAGAGCAGGGGACCACACAGATACGCAGTATTTT. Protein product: CASRAGDHTDTQYF.

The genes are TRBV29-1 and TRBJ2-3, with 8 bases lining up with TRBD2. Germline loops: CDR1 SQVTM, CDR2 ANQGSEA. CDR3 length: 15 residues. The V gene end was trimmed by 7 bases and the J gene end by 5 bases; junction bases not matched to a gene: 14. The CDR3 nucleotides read TGCAGCGCCTCCCGGGAAGCGGGGGCACTAGATACGCAGTATTTT. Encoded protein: CSASREAGALDTQYF.

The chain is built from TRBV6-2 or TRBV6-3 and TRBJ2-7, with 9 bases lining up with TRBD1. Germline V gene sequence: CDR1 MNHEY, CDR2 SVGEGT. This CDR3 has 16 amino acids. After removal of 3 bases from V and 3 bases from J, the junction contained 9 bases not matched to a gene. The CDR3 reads CASSYFGTGPFYEQYF. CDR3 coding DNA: TGTGCCAGCAGTTATTTTGGGACAGGGCCCTTCTACGAGCAGTACTTC.

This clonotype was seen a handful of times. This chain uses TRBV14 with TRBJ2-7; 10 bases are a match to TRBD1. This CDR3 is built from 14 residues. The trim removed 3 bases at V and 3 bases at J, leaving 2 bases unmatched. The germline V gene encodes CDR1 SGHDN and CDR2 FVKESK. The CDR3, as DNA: TGTGCCAGCAGCCAGGGACAGGGGTACTACGAGCAGTACTTC. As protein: CASSQGQGYYEQYF. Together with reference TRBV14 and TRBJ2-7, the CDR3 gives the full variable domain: EAGVTQFPSHSVIEKGQTVTLRCDPISGHDNLYWYRRVMGKEIKFLLHFVKESKQDESGMPNNRFLAERTGGTYSTLKVQPAELEDSGVYFCASSQGQGYYEQYFGPGTRLTVT.

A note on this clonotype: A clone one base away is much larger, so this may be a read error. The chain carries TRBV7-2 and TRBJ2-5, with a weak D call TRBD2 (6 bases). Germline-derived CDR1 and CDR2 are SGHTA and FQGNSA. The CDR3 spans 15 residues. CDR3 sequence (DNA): TGTGACAGCAGCTTAGGTCTGGGAGGTGAAGAGACCCAGTACTTC. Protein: CDSSLGLGGEETQYF.

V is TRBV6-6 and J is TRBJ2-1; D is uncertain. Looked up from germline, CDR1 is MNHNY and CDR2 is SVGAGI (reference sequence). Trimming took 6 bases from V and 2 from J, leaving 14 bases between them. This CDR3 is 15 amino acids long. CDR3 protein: CASRPSLTTYNEQFF. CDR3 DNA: TGTGCCAGCAGACCTTCACTTACGACCTACAATGAGCAGTTCTTC.

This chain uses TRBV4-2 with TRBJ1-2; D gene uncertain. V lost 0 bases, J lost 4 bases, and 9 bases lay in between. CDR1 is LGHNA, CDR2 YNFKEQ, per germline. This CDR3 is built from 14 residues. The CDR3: CASSQEEGTYGYTF. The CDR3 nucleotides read TGTGCCAGCAGCCAAGAGGAAGGAACCTATGGCTACACCTTC.

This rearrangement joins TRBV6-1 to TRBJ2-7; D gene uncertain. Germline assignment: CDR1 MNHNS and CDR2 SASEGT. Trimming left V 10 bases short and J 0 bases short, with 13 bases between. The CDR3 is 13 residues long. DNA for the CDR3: TGTGCCACCCGAGGACGTTCCTCCTACGAGCAGTACTTC. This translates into CATRGRSSYEQYF.

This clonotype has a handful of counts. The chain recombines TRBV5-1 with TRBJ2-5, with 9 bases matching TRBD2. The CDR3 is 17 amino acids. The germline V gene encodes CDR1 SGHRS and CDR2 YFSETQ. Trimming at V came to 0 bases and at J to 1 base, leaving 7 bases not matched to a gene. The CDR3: CASSLGIAGDLQETQYF. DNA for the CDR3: TGCGCCAGCAGCTTGGGGATAGCGGGGGACCTCCAAGAGACCCAGTACTTC.

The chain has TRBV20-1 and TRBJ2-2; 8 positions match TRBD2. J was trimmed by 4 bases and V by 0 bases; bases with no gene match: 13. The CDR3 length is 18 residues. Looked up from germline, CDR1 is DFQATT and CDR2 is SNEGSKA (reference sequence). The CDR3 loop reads CSARDSLTSGRGTGELFF. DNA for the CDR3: TGCAGTGCTAGAGATTCCCTTACTAGCGGCCGAGGCACCGGGGAGCTGTTTTTT.

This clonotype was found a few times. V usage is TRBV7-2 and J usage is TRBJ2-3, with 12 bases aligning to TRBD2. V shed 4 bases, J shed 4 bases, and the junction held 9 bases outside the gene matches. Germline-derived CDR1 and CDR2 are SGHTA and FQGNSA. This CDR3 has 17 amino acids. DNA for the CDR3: TGTGCCAGCAGCTCCGTACTAGCGGGAGGTGGGGCAGATACGCAGTATTTT. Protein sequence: CASSSVLAGGGADTQYF.

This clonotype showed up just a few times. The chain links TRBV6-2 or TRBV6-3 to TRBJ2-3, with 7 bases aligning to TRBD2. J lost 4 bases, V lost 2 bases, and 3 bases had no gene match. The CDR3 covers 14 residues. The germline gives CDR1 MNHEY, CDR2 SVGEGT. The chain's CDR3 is CASSYIAGADTQYF. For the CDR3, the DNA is TGTGCCAGCAGTTACATCGCGGGAGCAGATACGCAGTATTTT.

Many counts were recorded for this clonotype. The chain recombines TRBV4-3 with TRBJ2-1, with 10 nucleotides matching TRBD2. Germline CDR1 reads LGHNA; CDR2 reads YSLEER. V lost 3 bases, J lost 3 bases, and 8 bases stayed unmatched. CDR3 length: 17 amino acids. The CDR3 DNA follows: TGCGCCAGCAGCCAGGGTGTAGCGGGAGGAGGCTACAATGAGCAGTTCTTC. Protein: CASSQGVAGGGYNEQFF.

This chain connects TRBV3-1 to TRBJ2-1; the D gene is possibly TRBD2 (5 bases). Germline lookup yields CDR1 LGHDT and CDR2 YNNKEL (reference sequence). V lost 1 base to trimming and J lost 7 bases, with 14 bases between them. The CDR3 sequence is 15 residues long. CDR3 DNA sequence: TGTGCCAGCAGCCAAGGATGTTTCGGCGGGAATGAGCAGTTCTTC. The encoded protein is CASSQGCFGGNEQFF.

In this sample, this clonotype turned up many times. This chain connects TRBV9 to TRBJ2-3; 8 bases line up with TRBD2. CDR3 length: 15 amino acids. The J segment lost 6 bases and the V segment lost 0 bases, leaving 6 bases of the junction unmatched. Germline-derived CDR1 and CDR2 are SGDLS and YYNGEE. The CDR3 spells CASSVDQREIDTQYF. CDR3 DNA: TGTGCCAGCAGCGTAGACCAGCGGGAGATTGATACGCAGTATTTT.

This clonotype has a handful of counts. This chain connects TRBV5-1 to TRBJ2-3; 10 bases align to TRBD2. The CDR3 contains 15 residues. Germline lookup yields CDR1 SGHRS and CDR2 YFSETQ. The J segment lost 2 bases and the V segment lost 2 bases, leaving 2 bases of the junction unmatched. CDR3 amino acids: CASSFTSGDTDTQYF. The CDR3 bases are TGCGCCAGCAGCTTTACTAGCGGGGACACAGATACGCAGTATTTT.

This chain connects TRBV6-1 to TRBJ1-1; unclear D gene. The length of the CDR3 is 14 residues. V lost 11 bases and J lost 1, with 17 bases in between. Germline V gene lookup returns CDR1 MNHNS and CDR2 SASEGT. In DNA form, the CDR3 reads TGTGCCGGCTCCTTGAAACAGACGAACACTGAAGCTTTCTTT. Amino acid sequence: CAGSLKQTNTEAFF.

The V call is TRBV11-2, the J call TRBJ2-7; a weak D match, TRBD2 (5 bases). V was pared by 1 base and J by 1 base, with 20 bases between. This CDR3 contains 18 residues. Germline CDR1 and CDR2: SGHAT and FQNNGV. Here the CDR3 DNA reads TGTGCCAGCAGCTTAGTTACTTCGCGGGCTAACCCATCCTACGAGCAGTACTTC. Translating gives CASSLVTSRANPSYEQYF.

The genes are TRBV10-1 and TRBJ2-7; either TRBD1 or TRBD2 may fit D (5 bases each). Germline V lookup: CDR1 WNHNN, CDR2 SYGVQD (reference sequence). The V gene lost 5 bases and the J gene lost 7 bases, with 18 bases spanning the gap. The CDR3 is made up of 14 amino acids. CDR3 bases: TGCGCCAGCAGTCATTCCCCCGGGACGGCTGAGCAGTACTTC. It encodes CASSHSPGTAEQYF.